This TCR beta chain was obtained from a study of brain T cells in children with intractable seizures. Study-wide points: Patients' HCMV serostatus was unknown; virus specificity rests on CDR3 similarity alone. Pre-surgery blood may have been undersampled, hiding some clones.

The CDR3 is 16 amino acids. Germline V gives CDR1 MNHNS, CDR2 SASEGT. Trimming stripped 4 bases from V and 6 bases from J, with 18 bases between. A word on this clone: No antigen is known for it.

The time point denotes: blood from clinic visit 5 months post-surgery; TSC patient then seizure free. Surgery cases with the highest brain T cell transcript signatures were chosen for sequencing. Patients received at least one anti-epileptic drug before surgery. Using immunoSEQ multiplex PCR, the repertoire was profiled, and TCRdb retains in-frame clones only, with some absent. The profile shows 340,000 or so clones, 85% to 95% of them singletons. This sequence was found in a boy under two years old with tuberous sclerosis and intractable seizures. The V and J genes are TRBV6-1 and TRBJ2-2; D remains ambiguous. The sequences come from peripheral blood, collected about 5 months after surgery. The CDR3 nucleotides read TGTGCCAGCAGTGTAGACGGATCGTTCTTTCCCGGGGAGCTGTTTTTT. Protein: CASSVDGSFFPGELFF.